The 27 T cell receptor beta chains listed next were all sequenced from one sample in a study of cytomegalovirus exposure and HLA in healthy donors. PCR involved 60 Vbeta and 13 Jbeta primers. Some clones are missing from TCRdb's copy, which holds only in-frame ones; the method was immunoSEQ multiplex PCR. The listing records 130,000 to 150,000 clones. Sequenced: PBMCs. The origin of the receptors is a woman in her 50s in good health and CMV-seronegative.

The chain couples TRBV18 to TRBJ1-1, with D maybe TRBD1 (6 bases). V lost 6 bases, J lost 5 bases, and 13 bases lay in between. Germline V gene lookup returns CDR1 KGHSH and CDR2 LQKENI. The length of the CDR3 is 13 residues. The CDR3 DNA sequence: TGTGCCAGCTCGCAACAGGGACGTACTGAAGCTTTCTTT. Amino acids: CASSQQGRTEAFF.

This chain links TRBV30 with TRBJ2-1; 9 nucleotides align to TRBD2. Germline values: CDR1 GTSNPN, CDR2 SVGIG (reference sequence). Losses at the gene ends were 5 bases for V and 2 bases for J; bases not matched to a gene: 4. The CDR3 length is 14 residues. Here the CDR3 DNA reads TGTGCCTGGGGAGGGACTAGCCCCTACAATGAGCAGTTCTTC. Protein product: CAWGGTSPYNEQFF.

CDR3 protein: CASSLQRTGEGGYTF. CDR3 coding DNA: TGTGCCAGCAGCCTACAGAGGACAGGGGAGGGTGGCTACACCTTC. The J gene is TRBJ1-2, the V gene TRBV7-3; 9 bases are shared with TRBD1. This CDR3 region has 15 residues. CDR1 SGHTA and CDR2 FQGTGA come from the germline V gene. The V and J ends lost 5 bases and 7 bases, in that order; junction bases with no gene match: 11.

The chain joins TRBV4-3 to TRBJ2-2, with TRBD2 matching 8 bases. Germline lookup yields CDR1 LGHNA and CDR2 YSLEER. The CDR3 is 18 residues long. Losses at the gene ends were 0 bases for V and 3 bases for J; bases not matched to a gene: 9. The chain's CDR3 is CASSQEGAWRGDTGELFF. In DNA form, the CDR3 reads TGCGCCAGCAGCCAAGAAGGCGCGTGGCGGGGGGACACCGGGGAGCTGTTTTTT.

The rearrangement joins TRBV19 to TRBJ1-5; D perhaps matches TRBD1 (5 bases). Germline CDR1 reads LNHDA; CDR2 reads SQIVND (reference sequence). Trimming took off 5 bases at V and 1 base at J, with 12 bases between the two ends. CDR3 length equals 15 residues. The CDR3 DNA is TGTGCCAGTAGTCGACCGCGGGGGAGCAATCAGCCCCAGCATTTT. Its translation: CASSRPRGSNQPQHF. Full variable domain (outside the CDR3, taken from reference TRBV19 and TRBJ1-5): DGGITQSPKYLFRKEGQNVTLSCEQNLNHDAMYWYRQDPGQGLRLIYYSQIVNDFQKGDIAEGYSVSREKKESFPLTVTSAQKNPTAFYLCASSRPRGSNQPQHFGDGTRLSIL.

CDR3 sequence reads: CASSPWVGRDGYTF. Here the CDR3 DNA reads TGTGCCAGCAGTCCCTGGGTGGGGAGGGATGGCTACACCTTC. The J gene is TRBJ1-2, the V gene TRBV28; unclear D gene. The CDR3 length is 14 residues. V was cut by 5 bases and J by 6 bases, with 16 bases left in between. CDR1 is MDHEN and CDR2 is SYDVKM in the germline V gene.

V is TRBV2 and J is TRBJ2-1; D is possibly TRBD2 (5 bases). Deletions cut 8 bases from V and 8 bases from J, with 10 bases between. From germline, CDR1 is SNHLY and CDR2 FYNNEI. The CDR3 is 11 residues long. CDR3 region: CASDRDHEQFF. Written as DNA, the CDR3 is TGTGCCAGCGACCGGGATCATGAGCAGTTCTTC.

The rearrangement joins TRBV15 to TRBJ2-1, with 12 bases matching TRBD2. This CDR3 is 18 amino acids long. V lost 0 bases and J lost 3; bases outside the gene matches: 6. Looked up from germline, CDR1 is LNHNV and CDR2 is YYDKDF (reference sequence). The CDR3 nucleotides read TGTGCCACCAGCAGAGATTGGCTAGCGGGAGGGTTCTACAATGAGCAGTTCTTC. It encodes CATSRDWLAGGFYNEQFF. The whole variable domain, filled in from reference TRBV15 and TRBJ2-1, reads DAMVIQNPRYQVTQFGKPVTLSCSQTLNHNVMYWYQQKSSQAPKLLFHYYDKDFNNEADTPDNFQSRRPNTSFCFLDIRSPGLGDTAMYLCATSRDWLAGGFYNEQFFGPGTRLTVL.

This sequence joins TRBV4-1 and TRBJ2-1, with D possibly TRBD2 on 6 matching bases. Germline lookup yields CDR1 MGHRA and CDR2 YSYEKL. The CDR3 is 16 residues long. V was cut by 1 base and J by 4 bases, with 14 bases left in between. CDR3 sequence: CASSQVGGTFYNEQFF. DNA for the CDR3: TGCGCCAGCAGCCAAGTGGGCGGGACTTTTTACAATGAGCAGTTCTTC.

V and J are TRBV30 and TRBJ2-5, with 10 bases identical to TRBD2. The germline V gene encodes CDR1 GTSNPN and CDR2 SVGIG (reference sequence). The V segment lost 4 bases and the J segment 4 bases; nucleotides outside the gene matches: 9. This CDR3 comprises 15 residues. The CDR3 here is CAWTSGSGWGETQYF. CDR3 coding DNA: TGTGCCTGGACTAGCGGGAGCGGGTGGGGAGAGACCCAGTACTTC.

This rearrangement joins TRBV28 to TRBJ1-4, with 10 bases matching TRBD1. CDR3 length equals 15 residues. The junction had 5 bases not matched to a gene; V was cut back by 4 bases and J by 6 bases. Germline V gene sequence: CDR1 MDHEN, CDR2 SYDVKM. The CDR3 DNA follows: TGTGCCAGCAGTTCCACCGGGACAGGGGATGAAAAACTGTTTTTT. This gives the protein CASSSTGTGDEKLFF.

The V gene is TRBV9, the J gene TRBJ2-5, with D maybe TRBD1 (5 bases). The CDR3 covers 14 residues. V was clipped by 4 bases and J by 1 base, with 11 bases between them. The germline CDR1 and CDR2 sequences are SGDLS and YYNGEE. In DNA, the CDR3 is TGTGCCAGCAGCCCCCCAGGGATCCAAGAGACCCAGTACTTC. Translation: CASSPPGIQETQYF.

The chain carries TRBV9 and TRBJ1-1; D unclear. V was pared by 3 bases and J by 1 base, with 10 bases between. This CDR3 spans 14 amino acids. The germline gives CDR1 SGDLS, CDR2 YYNGEE. CDR3 loop: CASSALAENTEAFF. In DNA form, the CDR3 reads TGTGCCAGCAGCGCCCTGGCGGAGAACACTGAAGCTTTCTTT. Combining the CDR3 with reference TRBV9 and TRBJ1-1 gives the whole variable domain DSGVTQTPKHLITATGQRVTLRCSPRSGDLSVYWYQQSLDQGLQFLIQYYNGEERAKGNILERFSAQQFPDLHSELNLSSLELGDSALYFCASSALAENTEAFFGQGTRLTVV.

The chain couples TRBV6-1 to TRBJ1-6; D uncertain. This CDR3 has 15 residues. Trimming took off 2 bases at V and 3 bases at J, with 8 bases between the two ends. Germline V gene lookup returns CDR1 MNHNS and CDR2 SASEGT. Written as DNA, the CDR3 is TGTGCCAGCAGTGAAAGTCGGAGCTATAATTCACCCCTCCACTTT. This codes for CASSESRSYNSPLHF.

The CDR3 loop is CASSYSGGSTEAFF. CDR3 bases: TGTGCCAGCAGTTACTCTGGGGGCTCCACTGAAGCTTTCTTT. The chain uses TRBV6-5 and TRBJ1-1, with D perhaps TRBD1 (6 bases). With 0 bases removed from V and 4 bases from J, the gap between germline ends came to 9 bases. Germline-derived CDR1 and CDR2 are MNHEY and SVGAGI. The CDR3 runs to 14 residues.

The chain combines TRBV28 with TRBJ2-7; weak D call: TRBD2 (6 bases). V gave up 8 bases and J gave up 0 bases, with 11 bases separating them. The CDR3 extends over 13 amino acids. Per the germline V gene, CDR1 is MDHEN and CDR2 is SYDVKM. Written as DNA, the CDR3 is TGTGCCAGCCTTCGGACTAACTCCTACGAGCAGTACTTC. It yields the protein CASLRTNSYEQYF.

The V call is TRBV5-6, the J call TRBJ1-2; D is uncertain. Germline CDR1 reads SGHDT; CDR2 reads YYEEEE. Trimming removed 4 bases at V and 4 bases at J, with 14 bases between. This CDR3 has 14 residues. The CDR3 spells CASSPMVSGYGYTF. In nucleotides, the CDR3 is TGTGCCAGCAGCCCCATGGTAAGCGGCTATGGCTACACCTTC.

The chain has TRBV11-3 and TRBJ2-3; TRBD1 is a possible D gene (5 bases). Trimming stripped 5 bases from V and 2 bases from J, with 8 bases between. Germline-derived CDR1 and CDR2 are SGHNT and YENEEA. The CDR3 is 13 residues long. CDR3 residues: CASSARATDTQYF. Here the CDR3 DNA reads TGTGCCAGCAGCGCCAGGGCCACAGATACGCAGTATTTT.

J is TRBJ1-1 and V is TRBV28, with unresolved D. The CDR3 is made up of 12 amino acids. The V end was cut by 3 bases, the J end by 5 bases, with 7 bases between. Germline V gene lookup returns CDR1 MDHEN and CDR2 SYDVKM. The CDR3 reads CASSFSGTEAFF. The CDR3 DNA reads as TGTGCCAGCAGTTTTTCGGGTACTGAAGCTTTCTTT.

This chain joins TRBV18 and TRBJ1-4; a weak D match, TRBD1 (6 bases). From germline, CDR1 is KGHSH and CDR2 LQKENI. V gave up 5 bases and J gave up 8 bases, with 15 bases separating them. The CDR3 loop spans 14 amino acids. The CDR3: CASSGRQVREKLFF. The CDR3, as DNA: TGTGCCAGCTCAGGGCGACAGGTACGAGAAAAACTGTTTTTT.

The chain uses TRBV6-5 and TRBJ2-3; no clear D. The CDR3 covers 13 residues. Germline V gene data show CDR1 as MNHEY and CDR2 as SVGAGI. Trimming pared 4 bases from V and 4 bases from J, leaving 9 bases between. CDR3 nucleotides: TGTGCCAGCAGTTGGCTTTCCCCAGATACGCAGTATTTT. This encodes CASSWLSPDTQYF.

The chain has TRBV18 and TRBJ2-5, with TRBD1 matching over 7 bases. V lost 10 bases to trimming and J lost 3 bases; unmatched junction nucleotides: 17. Germline CDR1 and CDR2: KGHSH and LQKENI. The CDR3 is 16 amino acids. The CDR3 bases are TGTGCCACCTCCCAAATGACAGGGAGAAATGAAGAGACCCAGTACTTC. It codes for CATSQMTGRNEETQYF.

The DNA for the CDR3 is TGTGCCAGCAGCGTAGCGGAAGAGACCCAGTACTTC. This encodes CASSVAEETQYF. The chain has TRBV2 and TRBJ2-5, with D possibly TRBD2 on 6 matching bases. Between the trimmed V and J ends, which lost 6 bases and 3 bases, there was a span of 8 bases. CDR1 and CDR2 (germline): SNHLY, FYNNEI. The CDR3 has 12 residues.

The J gene is TRBJ1-2, the V gene TRBV13; 7 nucleotides align to TRBD1. The CDR3 runs 15 residues. CDR1 is PRHDT, CDR2 FYEKMQ, per germline (reference sequence). Germline trimming cut 5 bases from V and 1 base from J; bases unmatched to any gene: 7. The CDR3 sequence: CASSIRGQLNYGYTF. The CDR3 nucleotides read TGTGCCAGCAGCATCAGGGGACAGCTTAACTATGGCTACACCTTC.

This chain joins TRBV6-6 and TRBJ2-1, with 8 bases fitting TRBD2. With V trimmed by 3 bases and J by 5 bases, 9 bases remained unmatched. The CDR3 is 16 amino acids. Germline V gene data show CDR1 as MNHNY and CDR2 as SVGAGI (reference sequence). CDR3 sequence: CASSYRRGGGNNEQFF. The DNA for the CDR3 is TGTGCCAGCAGTTATAGACGGGGGGGCGGAAACAATGAGCAGTTCTTC.

This rearrangement joins TRBV7-3 to TRBJ1-1; D may be TRBD1 (5 bases). This CDR3 contains 14 residues. The germline V gene has CDR1 SGHTA and CDR2 FQGTGA. Trimming pared 3 bases from V and 5 bases from J, leaving 13 bases between. This CDR3 is CASSLTQGRTEAFF. In DNA form, the CDR3 reads TGTGCCAGCAGCTTGACCCAGGGTAGAACTGAAGCTTTCTTT.

This chain uses TRBV19 with TRBJ2-7; 9 bases agree with TRBD2. This CDR3 has 15 residues. Germline V CDR1 and CDR2: LNHDA, SQIVND (reference sequence). Trimming took 3 bases from V and 1 from J; bases not matched to a gene: 4. This chain's CDR3 is CASSITSGGSYEQYF. The CDR3 DNA follows: TGTGCCAGTAGTATCACCAGCGGGGGGTCCTACGAGCAGTACTTC.